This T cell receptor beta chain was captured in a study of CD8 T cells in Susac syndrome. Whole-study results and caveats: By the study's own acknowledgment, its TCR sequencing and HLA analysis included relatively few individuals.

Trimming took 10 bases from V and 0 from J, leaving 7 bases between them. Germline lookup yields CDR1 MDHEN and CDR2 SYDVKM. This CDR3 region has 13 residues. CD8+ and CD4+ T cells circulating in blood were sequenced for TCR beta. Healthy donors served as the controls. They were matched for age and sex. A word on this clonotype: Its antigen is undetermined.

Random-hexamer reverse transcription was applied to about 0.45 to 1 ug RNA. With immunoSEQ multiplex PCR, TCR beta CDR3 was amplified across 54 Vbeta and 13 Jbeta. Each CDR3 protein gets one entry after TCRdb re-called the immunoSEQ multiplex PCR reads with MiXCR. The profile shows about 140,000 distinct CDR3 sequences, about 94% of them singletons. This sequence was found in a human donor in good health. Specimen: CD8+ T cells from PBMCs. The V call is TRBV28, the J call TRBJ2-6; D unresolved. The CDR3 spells CATRDSGANVLTF. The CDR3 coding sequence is TGTGCCACCAGAGACTCTGGGGCCAACGTCCTGACTTTC.